This TCR beta chain is from a study of shared clonotypes between healthy human individuals. The germline V gene has CDR1 LNHDA and CDR2 SQIVND (reference sequence). V was cut by 9 bases and J by 0 bases, with 18 bases left in between. The CDR3 loop spans 16 amino acids. Each replicate PCR on the sorted subsets used 150 to 200 ng DNA (around 30,000 T cell genomes). Libraries were prepared by immunoSEQ multiplex PCR; TCRdb keeps only in-frame clonotypes and omits some of them. Here the sample spans under 2,500,000 clones, 90% to 97% being singletons. The chain carries TRBV19 and TRBJ1-5, with no clear D. The TCR was taken from a man younger than 35 in good health. Sequenced material: naive CD4+ T cells sorted from blood. The subset is: CD45RA+ positively selected. CDR3 residues: CASEDPRGVSNQPQHF. CDR3 in DNA: TGTGCCAGCGAAGACCCCCGGGGAGTTAGCAATCAGCCCCAGCATTTT. The full variable domain, in which reference TRBV19 and TRBJ1-5 provide the parts outside the CDR3, is DGGITQSPKYLFRKEGQNVTLSCEQNLNHDAMYWYRQDPGQGLRLIYYSQIVNDFQKGDIAEGYSVSREKKESFPLTVTSAQKNPTAFYLCASEDPRGVSNQPQHFGDGTRLSIL.